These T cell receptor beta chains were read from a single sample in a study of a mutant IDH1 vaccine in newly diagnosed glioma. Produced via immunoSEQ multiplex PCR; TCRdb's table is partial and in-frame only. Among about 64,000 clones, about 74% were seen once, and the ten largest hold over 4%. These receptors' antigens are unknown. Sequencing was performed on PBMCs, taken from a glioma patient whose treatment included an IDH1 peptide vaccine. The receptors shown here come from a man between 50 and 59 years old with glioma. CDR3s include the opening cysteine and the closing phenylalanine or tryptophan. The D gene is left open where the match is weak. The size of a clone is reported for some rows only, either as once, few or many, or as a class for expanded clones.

CDR3 DNA: TGTGCCAGCAGTGAAGCGGCTATGAACAACGAGCAGTACTTC; CDR3 protein: CASSEAAMNNEQYF; V gene: TRBV6-1; J gene: TRBJ2-7; clone size: NA; D gene: NA
CDR3 DNA: TGTGCCATCAGGGGTGCTGGGACAACTAATGAAAAACTGTTTTTT; CDR3 protein: CAIRGAGTTNEKLFF; V gene: TRBV10-3; J gene: TRBJ1-4; clone size: once; D gene: NA
CDR3 DNA: TGCGCCAGCAGCTTGGTGGCCGGGAAACGGTTCTTC; CDR3 protein: CASSLVAGKRFF; V gene: TRBV5-1; J gene: TRBJ2-1; clone size: NA; D gene: NA
CDR3 DNA: TGTGCCAGCAGTGTGCAGGGGGCATCCGGGGAGCTGTTTTTT; CDR3 protein: CASSVQGASGELFF; V gene: TRBV6-4; J gene: TRBJ2-2; clone size: NA; D gene: TRBD1
CDR3 DNA: TGTGCCAGCAGTATCATCAGGATCTCTGGAAACACCATATATTTT; CDR3 protein: CASSIIRISGNTIYF; V gene: TRBV2; J gene: TRBJ1-3; clone size: NA; D gene: NA
CDR3 DNA: TGTGCCAGCAGCTTAGGAACAGGTAGTGGTGAGACCCAGTACTTC; CDR3 protein: CASSLGTGSGETQYF; V gene: TRBV7-9; J gene: TRBJ2-5; clone size: NA; D gene: NA
CDR3 DNA: TGTGCCAGCAGTGCGAGGGTCGGGGAGCTGTTTTTT; CDR3 protein: CASSARVGELFF; V gene: TRBV2; J gene: TRBJ2-2; clone size: NA; D gene: NA
CDR3 DNA: TGTGCCAGCAGCGGAATGGAGGGGCACTCTGGAAACACCATATATTTT; CDR3 protein: CASSGMEGHSGNTIYF; V gene: TRBV7-9; J gene: TRBJ1-3; clone size: NA; D gene: NA
CDR3 DNA: TGTGCCAGCAGTTTGCAGGGGAGCGGCACTGAAGCTTTCTTT; CDR3 protein: CASSLQGSGTEAFF; V gene: TRBV25-1; J gene: TRBJ1-1; clone size: NA; D gene: NA
CDR3 DNA: TGTGCCAGCAGTTTAGACACCTCCTACGAGCAGTACTTC; CDR3 protein: CASSLDTSYEQYF; V gene: TRBV27; J gene: TRBJ2-7; clone size: NA; D gene: NA
CDR3 DNA: TGTGCCAGCAGCTTGGGACAACAGCGGGGGGGCCATGATACGCAGTATTTT; CDR3 protein: CASSLGQQRGGHDTQYF; V gene: TRBV7-8; J gene: TRBJ2-3; clone size: NA; D gene: TRBD2
CDR3 DNA: TGTGCCATCAGCGATCAAATCCAGGGGGCAAGCCACGAGCAGTACTTC; CDR3 protein: CAISDQIQGASHEQYF; V gene: TRBV10-3; J gene: TRBJ2-7; clone size: NA; D gene: TRBD1
CDR3 DNA: TGTGCCAGCAGCCCGCCTCTGGGAAATGGCTACACCTTC; CDR3 protein: CASSPPLGNGYTF; V gene: TRBV7-9; J gene: TRBJ1-2; clone size: once; D gene: NA
CDR3 DNA: TGTGCCAGCAGCTTCAGCGGGGGGGCCACAGATACGCAGTATTTT; CDR3 protein: CASSFSGGATDTQYF; V gene: TRBV9; J gene: TRBJ2-3; clone size: NA; D gene: TRBD2
CDR3 DNA: TGTGCCAGTAGTATAGATCAGGGGGCTGGAGATACGCAGTATTTT; CDR3 protein: CASSIDQGAGDTQYF; V gene: TRBV19; J gene: TRBJ2-3; clone size: NA; D gene: TRBD1
CDR3 DNA: TGTGCCAGCAGCCTGGGACTCGGAAACACCATATATTTT; CDR3 protein: CASSLGLGNTIYF; V gene: TRBV6-6; J gene: TRBJ1-3; clone size: few; D gene: NA
CDR3 DNA: TGTGCTAGCAGCCTCGGGACAGCGCAAGAGACCCAGTACTTC; CDR3 protein: CASSLGTAQETQYF; V gene: TRBV7-7; J gene: TRBJ2-5; clone size: NA; D gene: TRBD1
CDR3 DNA: TGTGCCAGCAGTTTAAAGGCAAACACTGAAGCTTTCTTT; CDR3 protein: CASSLKANTEAFF; V gene: TRBV27; J gene: TRBJ1-1; clone size: NA; D gene: NA
CDR3 DNA: TGTGCCAGCAGTCCGGACCCCTTTTATAGCAATCAGCCCCAGCATTTT; CDR3 protein: CASSPDPFYSNQPQHF; V gene: TRBV6-6; J gene: TRBJ1-5; clone size: NA; D gene: NA
CDR3 DNA: TGTGCCAGCAGCCCCGGGACAGGGGGCCCAGAGACCCAGTACTTC; CDR3 protein: CASSPGTGGPETQYF; V gene: TRBV7-9; J gene: TRBJ2-5; clone size: once; D gene: TRBD1
CDR3 DNA: TGTGCCAGCAGTGGGGACACTGAAGCTTTCTTT; CDR3 protein: CASSGDTEAFF; V gene: TRBV6-5; J gene: TRBJ1-1; clone size: NA; D gene: NA
CDR3 DNA: TGCGCCAGCAGCTCCTCACCCGAGCAGCCCCAGCATTTT; CDR3 protein: CASSSSPEQPQHF; V gene: TRBV5-1; J gene: TRBJ1-5; clone size: NA; D gene: NA
CDR3 DNA: TGCGCCAGCAGCCAAGACACCGGGGAGCTGTTTTTT; CDR3 protein: CASSQDTGELFF; V gene: TRBV4-3; J gene: TRBJ2-2; clone size: NA; D gene: NA
CDR3 DNA: TGTGCCAGCAGCGTAGAGGAACTTTCCTACGAGCAGTACTTC; CDR3 protein: CASSVEELSYEQYF; V gene: TRBV9; J gene: TRBJ2-7; clone size: NA; D gene: NA
CDR3 DNA: TGCGCCAGCAGTCGGACACTTAATCAGCCCCAGCATTTT; CDR3 protein: CASSRTLNQPQHF; V gene: TRBV10-1; J gene: TRBJ1-5; clone size: NA; D gene: NA
CDR3 DNA: TGTGCCAGCACCGAGGGCGGTTATCAGCCCCAGCATTTT; CDR3 protein: CASTEGGYQPQHF; V gene: TRBV6-1; J gene: TRBJ1-5; clone size: NA; D gene: NA
CDR3 DNA: TGTGCCATCCGGGATCGACAGGAAGCTTTCTTT; CDR3 protein: CAIRDRQEAFF; V gene: TRBV10-3; J gene: TRBJ1-1; clone size: few; D gene: NA
CDR3 DNA: TGCGCCAGCAGCGTTAACAGCGGCCAGGGAAACACCATATATTTT; CDR3 protein: CASSVNSGQGNTIYF; V gene: TRBV5-1; J gene: TRBJ1-3; clone size: NA; D gene: NA
CDR3 DNA: TGTGCCAGCAGCCGAGACCGAAATCAGCCCCAGCATTTT; CDR3 protein: CASSRDRNQPQHF; V gene: TRBV7-6; J gene: TRBJ1-5; clone size: NA; D gene: NA
CDR3 DNA: TGTGCCAGCAGCGCCGACGACTACGAGCAGTACTTC; CDR3 protein: CASSADDYEQYF; V gene: TRBV9; J gene: TRBJ2-7; clone size: few; D gene: NA
CDR3 DNA: TGCGCCAGCAGCCCGGGACAGGGAGGTGAAAAACTGTTTTTT; CDR3 protein: CASSPGQGGEKLFF; V gene: TRBV5-1; J gene: TRBJ1-4; clone size: NA; D gene: TRBD1
CDR3 DNA: TGCGCCAGCAGTCCTAATAGCAATCAGCCCCAGCATTTT; CDR3 protein: CASSPNSNQPQHF; V gene: TRBV10-2; J gene: TRBJ1-5; clone size: few; D gene: NA